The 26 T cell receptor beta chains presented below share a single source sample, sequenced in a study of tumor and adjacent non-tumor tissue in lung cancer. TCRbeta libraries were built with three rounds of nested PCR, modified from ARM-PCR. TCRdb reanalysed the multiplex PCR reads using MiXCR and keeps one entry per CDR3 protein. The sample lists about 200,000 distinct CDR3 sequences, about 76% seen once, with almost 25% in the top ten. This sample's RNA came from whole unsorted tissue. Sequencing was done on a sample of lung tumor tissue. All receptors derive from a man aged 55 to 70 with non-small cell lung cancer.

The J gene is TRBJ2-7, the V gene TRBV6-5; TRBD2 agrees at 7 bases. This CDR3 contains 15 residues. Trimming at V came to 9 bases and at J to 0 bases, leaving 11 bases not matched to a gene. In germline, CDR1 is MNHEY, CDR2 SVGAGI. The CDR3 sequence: CARRASGLSSYEQYF. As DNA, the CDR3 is TGTGCCAGGAGGGCTAGCGGTCTCAGCTCCTACGAGCAGTACTTC.

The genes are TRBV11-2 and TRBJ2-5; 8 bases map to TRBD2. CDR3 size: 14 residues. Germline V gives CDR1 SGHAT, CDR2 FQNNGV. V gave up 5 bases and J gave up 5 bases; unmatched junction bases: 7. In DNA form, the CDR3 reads TGTGCCAGCAGCCCGGGAGGGGGTACGGAGACCCAGTACTTC. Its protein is CASSPGGGTETQYF.

The CDR3 loop is CACSFGVNTEAFF. As DNA, the CDR3 is TGTGCTTGCAGCTTCGGGGTGAACACTGAAGCTTTCTTT. This chain links TRBV11-3 with TRBJ1-1; D not certain. Per the germline V gene, CDR1 is SGHNT and CDR2 is YENEEA. The CDR3 length is 13 residues. Based on the CDR3 plus reference TRBV11-3 and TRBJ1-1, the full variable domain is EAGVVQSPRYKIIEKKQPVAFWCNPISGHNTLYWYLQNLGQGPELLIRYENEEAVDDSQLPKDRFSAERLKGVDSTLKIQPAELGDSAVYLCACSFGVNTEAFFGQGTRLTVV.

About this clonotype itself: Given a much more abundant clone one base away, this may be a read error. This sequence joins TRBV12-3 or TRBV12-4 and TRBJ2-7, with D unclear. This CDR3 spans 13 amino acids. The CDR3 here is CACSSFLYNEQYF. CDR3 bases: TGTGCCTGCAGTTCGTTCCTCTATAACGAGCAGTACTTC.

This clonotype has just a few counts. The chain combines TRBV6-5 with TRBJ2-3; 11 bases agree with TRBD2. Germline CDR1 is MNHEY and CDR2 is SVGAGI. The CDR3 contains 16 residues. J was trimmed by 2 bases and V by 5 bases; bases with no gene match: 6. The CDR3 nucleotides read TGTGCCAGCAGTACCCTAGCGGGGGGACTCACAGATACGCAGTATTTT. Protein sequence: CASSTLAGGLTDTQYF.

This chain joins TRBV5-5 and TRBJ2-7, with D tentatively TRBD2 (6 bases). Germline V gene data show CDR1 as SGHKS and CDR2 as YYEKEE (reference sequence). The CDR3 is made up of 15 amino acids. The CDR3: CISSPIGTYSYEQYF. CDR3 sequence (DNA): TGTATCAGCAGCCCCATTGGGACTTACTCCTACGAGCAGTACTTC.

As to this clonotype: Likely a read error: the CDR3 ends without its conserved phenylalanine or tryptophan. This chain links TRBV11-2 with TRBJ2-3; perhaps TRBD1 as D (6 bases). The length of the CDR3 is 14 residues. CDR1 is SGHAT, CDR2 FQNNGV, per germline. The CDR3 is CTSSHNRVPDTQYL. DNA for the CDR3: TGTACCAGCAGCCACAACAGGGTTCCAGATACGCAGTATCTT.

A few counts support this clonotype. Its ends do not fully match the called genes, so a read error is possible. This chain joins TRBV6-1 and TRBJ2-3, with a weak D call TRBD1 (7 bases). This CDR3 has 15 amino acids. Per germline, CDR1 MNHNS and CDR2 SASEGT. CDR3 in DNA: TGTGCCGGCAGTGAAGGACCCCAGGGGGGTGATACGCAGTATTTC. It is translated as CAGSEGPQGGDTQYF.

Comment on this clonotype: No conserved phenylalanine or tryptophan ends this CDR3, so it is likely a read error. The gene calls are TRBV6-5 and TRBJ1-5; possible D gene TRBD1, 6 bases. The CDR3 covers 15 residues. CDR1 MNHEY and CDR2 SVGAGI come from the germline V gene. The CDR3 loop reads CASSYLQGSNQSQHL. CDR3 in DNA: TGTGCCAGCAGTTACCTACAGGGAAGCAATCAGTCCCAGCATCTT.

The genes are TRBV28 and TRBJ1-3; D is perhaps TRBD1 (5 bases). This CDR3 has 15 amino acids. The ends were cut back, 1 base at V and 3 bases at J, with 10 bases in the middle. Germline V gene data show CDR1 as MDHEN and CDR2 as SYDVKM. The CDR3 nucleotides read TGTGCCAGCAGTTTATTGTTAGGGGTTGGAAACACCATATATTTT. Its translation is CASSLLLGVGNTIYF.

The CDR3 nucleotides read TGTGCCAGCAGTGAACATCCGGGGAACGAAGCTTTCTTT. It yields the protein CASSEHPGNEAFF. This chain links TRBV6-1 with TRBJ1-1; D remains unclear. The CDR3 spans 13 residues. The V and J ends lost 2 bases and 8 bases respectively, with 12 bases between them. The germline V gene has CDR1 MNHNS and CDR2 SASEGT.

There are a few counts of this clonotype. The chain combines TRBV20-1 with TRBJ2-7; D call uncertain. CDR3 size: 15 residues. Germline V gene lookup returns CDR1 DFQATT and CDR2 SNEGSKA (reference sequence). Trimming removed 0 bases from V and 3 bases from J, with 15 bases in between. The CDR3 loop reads CSARDLDNVSYEQYF. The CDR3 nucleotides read TGCAGTGCTAGAGATCTAGACAACGTGAGCTACGAGCAGTACTTC.

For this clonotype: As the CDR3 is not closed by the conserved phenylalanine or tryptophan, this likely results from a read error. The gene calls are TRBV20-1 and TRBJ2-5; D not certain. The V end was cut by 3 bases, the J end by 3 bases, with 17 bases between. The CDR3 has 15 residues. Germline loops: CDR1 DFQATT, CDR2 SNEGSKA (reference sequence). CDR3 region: CSASGVTFTKETQYL. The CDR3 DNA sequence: TGCAGTGCTAGTGGGGTGACATTTACTAAAGAGACCCAGTACTTA.

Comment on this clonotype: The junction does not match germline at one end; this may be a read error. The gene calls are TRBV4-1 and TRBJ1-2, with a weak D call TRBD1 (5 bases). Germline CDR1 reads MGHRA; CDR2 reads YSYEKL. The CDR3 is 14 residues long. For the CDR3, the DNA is TGCGCCAACAGCCAAGAGAGGGACCGACGGGGCTACACCTTC. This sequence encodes CANSQERDRRGYTF.

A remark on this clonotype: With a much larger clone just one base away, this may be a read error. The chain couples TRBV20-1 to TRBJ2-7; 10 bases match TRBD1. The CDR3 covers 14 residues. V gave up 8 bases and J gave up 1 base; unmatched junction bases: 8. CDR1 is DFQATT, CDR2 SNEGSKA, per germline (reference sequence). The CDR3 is CSTRDRGPSYEQYF. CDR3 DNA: TGCAGTACGCGGGACAGGGGCCCTTCCTACGAGCAGTACTTC.

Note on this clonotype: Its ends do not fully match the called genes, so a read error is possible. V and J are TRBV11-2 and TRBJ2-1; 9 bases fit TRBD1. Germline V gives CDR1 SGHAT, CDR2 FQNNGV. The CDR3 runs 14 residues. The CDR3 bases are TGTACCAGCAACTTAGGGACAGGGAACAATGAGCAGTTCTTC. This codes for CTSNLGTGNNEQFF.

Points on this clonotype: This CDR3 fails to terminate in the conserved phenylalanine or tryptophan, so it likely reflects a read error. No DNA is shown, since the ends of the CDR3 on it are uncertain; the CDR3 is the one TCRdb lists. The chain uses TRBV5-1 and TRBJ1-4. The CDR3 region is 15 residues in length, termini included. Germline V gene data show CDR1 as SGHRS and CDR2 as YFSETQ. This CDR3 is CASSLLAATNEKLFC.

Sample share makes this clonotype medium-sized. CDR3 DNA sequence: TGTGCCAGCAGTAATACAGGGACGGGCAATCAGCCCCAGCATTTT. Protein: CASSNTGTGNQPQHF. The chain uses TRBV6-5 and TRBJ1-5, with D perhaps matching TRBD1 (6 bases). Trimming removed 5 bases from V and 2 bases from J, with 13 bases in between. CDR3 length: 15 amino acids. From germline, CDR1 is MNHEY and CDR2 SVGAGI.

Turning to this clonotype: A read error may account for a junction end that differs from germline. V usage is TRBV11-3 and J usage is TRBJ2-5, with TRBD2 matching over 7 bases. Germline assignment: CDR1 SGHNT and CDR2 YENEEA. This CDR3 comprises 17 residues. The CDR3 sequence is CASITLLGLEGEETQYF. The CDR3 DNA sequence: TGTGCCAGCATCACCCTTCTTGGACTAGAGGGAGAAGAGACTCAGTACTTC.

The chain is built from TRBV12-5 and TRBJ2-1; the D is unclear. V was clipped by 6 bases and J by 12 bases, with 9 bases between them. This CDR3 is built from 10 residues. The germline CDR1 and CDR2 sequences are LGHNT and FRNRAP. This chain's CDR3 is CASGASSQFF. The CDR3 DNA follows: TGTGCTAGTGGCGCTTCCTCGCAGTTCTTC.

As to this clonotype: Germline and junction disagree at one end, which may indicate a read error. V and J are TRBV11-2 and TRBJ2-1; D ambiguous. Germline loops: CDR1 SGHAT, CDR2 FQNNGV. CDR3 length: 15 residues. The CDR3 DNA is TGTGCCAGCAGCTTAGGTATGGGATCGGGCAATGAGCAATTCTTC. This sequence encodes CASSLGMGSGNEQFF.

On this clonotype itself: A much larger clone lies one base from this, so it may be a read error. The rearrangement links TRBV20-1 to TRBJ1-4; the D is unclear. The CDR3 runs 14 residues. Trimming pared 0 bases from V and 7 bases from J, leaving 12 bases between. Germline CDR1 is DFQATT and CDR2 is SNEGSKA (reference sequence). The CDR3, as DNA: TGCAGTGCTAGAGATGTAATTTCTATTGAAAAACTGTTTTTT. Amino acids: CSARDVISIEKLFF.

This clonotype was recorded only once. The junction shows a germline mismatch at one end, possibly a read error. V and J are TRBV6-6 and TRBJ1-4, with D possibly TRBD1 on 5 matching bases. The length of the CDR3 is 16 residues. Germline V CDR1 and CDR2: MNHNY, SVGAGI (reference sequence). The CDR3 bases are TGTGCCAGCAGTTTCCACAGGCTACAAACTAATGAAAAACTATTTTTT. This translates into CASSFHRLQTNEKLFF.

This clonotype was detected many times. CDR3 in DNA: TGTGCCAGCAGTCCCAGGGGGACAGGGCCTCAAGAGACCCAGTACTTC. This sequence encodes CASSPRGTGPQETQYF. The chain carries TRBV11-3 and TRBJ2-5; 9 nucleotides align to TRBD1. The CDR3 is 16 residues long. In germline, CDR1 is SGHNT, CDR2 YENEEA. V dropped 6 bases and J dropped 2; count of bases not matched to a gene: 10.

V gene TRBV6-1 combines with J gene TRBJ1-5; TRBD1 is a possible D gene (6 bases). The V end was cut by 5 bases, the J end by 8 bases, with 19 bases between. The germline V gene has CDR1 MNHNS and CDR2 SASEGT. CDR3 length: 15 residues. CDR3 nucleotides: TGTGCCAGCAGTTCTGACAGGATAGGGAATAAGCCCCAGCATTTT. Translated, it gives CASSSDRIGNKPQHF.

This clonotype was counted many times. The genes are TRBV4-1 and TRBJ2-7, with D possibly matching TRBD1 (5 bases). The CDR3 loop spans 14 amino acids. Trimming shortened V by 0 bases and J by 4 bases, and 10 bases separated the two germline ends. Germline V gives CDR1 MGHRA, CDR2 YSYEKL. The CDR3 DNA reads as TGCGCCAGCAGCCAAGAACAGGTTGGGTACGAGCAGTACTTC. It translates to CASSQEQVGYEQYF.